The subject of this entry is one T cell receptor beta chain. These data come from a study of neoadjuvant anti-PD-1 for oral cavity cancer. At the level of the study: Patients without progression received a fourth nivolumab dose around day 43, then surgical resection on days 50-56.

In germline, CDR1 is KGHSH, CDR2 LQKENI. V lost 2 bases, J lost 7 bases, and 6 bases lay in between. This CDR3 has 11 residues. Documented time point: after neoadjuvant nivolumab, at surgical resection. Patients had HPV-negative, locally advanced oral cavity squamous cell carcinoma. Profiled with immunoSEQ multiplex PCR; TCRdb holds only in-frame clones, not every one. This table holds around 10,000 clones, around three fifths found once. The clonotype comes from a person aged 35-79 years with oral cavity squamous cell carcinoma. This material consisted of tumor tissue, taken after nivolumab (anti-PD-1) treatment. The chain uses TRBV18 and TRBJ2-7; maybe TRBD2 (6 bases). The CDR3 DNA follows: TGTGCCAGCTCACCAGGGAGGGAGCAGTACTTC. Encoded protein: CASSPGREQYF.